This T cell receptor beta chain was recorded in a study of type 1 and type 2 diabetes patients. The overall study: Magnetic bead positive selection isolated CD4+ or CD8+ T cells from PBMCs. The study's findings and limits: Some T1D-only expanded clones might appear in more T2D or control samples. Groups were not age- or gender-matched, which may bias interpretation.

Germline V gives CDR1 ENHRY, CDR2 SYGVKD. V lost 0 bases and J lost 4, with 12 bases in between. There are 16 residues in the CDR3. As concerns this clonotype: Antigen specificity is unknown.

The PCR template was genomic DNA. Amplification of the beta chain CDR3 used 30 forward and 13 reverse multiplex primers. Each CDR3 protein is one row after TCRdb ran MiXCR on the multiplex PCR reads. The sample contains under 300,000 distinct CDR3 sequences, more than 45% of which appear only once. Donors had no other autoimmune disease or infection in four weeks. Sequencing was done on a sample of peripheral blood mononuclear cells (PBMCs). The chain links TRBV10-3 to TRBJ2-2, with D unresolved. The clonotype originates from a man aged 18 to 30 with type 2 diabetes. CDR3 nucleotide sequence: TGTGCCATCAGTGAGTCCGGTCTGTCGGTCACCGGGGAGCTGTTTTTT. Translating it yields CAISESGLSVTGELFF.